The subject of this entry is one TCR beta chain. Its specificity is unknown. Germline values: CDR1 SEHNR, CDR2 FQNEAQ (reference sequence). V was clipped by 5 bases and J by 6 bases; unmatched bases: 13. The CDR3 has 17 amino acids. The data derive from a study of blood T cells in healthy people across ages. Alongside a J-beta primer mix, a sample-barcoded 5' primer served in a second PCR lasting about 7 to 11 cycles. Unique molecular identifiers of 12 random nucleotides labeled each cDNA. From the 5' RACE reads, TCRdb called clonotypes with MiXCR, one entry per CDR3 protein. The sample lists around 690,000 distinct CDR3 sequences, about 54% occurring once. General study points: Naive T cell percentage showed a strong correlation with TCR beta diversity. It was the long-lived donors that had more naive CD4+ cells and higher diversity than aged donors. Significant beta diversity loss was already apparent by age approximately 36, declining roughly linearly.

The sequence was collected from a man between 60 and 70 years old in good health. Sequencing was performed on blood. The chain has TRBV7-9 and TRBJ1-4, with 9 nucleotides matching TRBD1. CDR3 sequence (DNA): TGTGCCAGCAGCCCGTCCCGGGACAGGGATGGCGATGAAAAACTGTTTTTT. Protein product: CASSPSRDRDGDEKLFF.